This TCR beta chain is from a study of blood T cell repertoires in COVID-19. Study in general: PBMCs, B-cell-depleted T cells, or T cells provided the cDNA or gDNA that made up the material.

This CDR3 is 15 amino acids long. After removal of 7 bases from V and 6 bases from J, the junction contained 11 bases not matched to a gene. Germline V gives CDR1 MDHEN, CDR2 SYDVKM. This table comes from immunoSEQ multiplex PCR, and its TCRdb copy is limited to in-frame clones, with some not included. Here the sample spans a few hundred thousand clones, 80% to 90% being singletons. The TCR comes from a woman aged 70-85 years with acute or convalescent COVID-19. This chain links TRBV28 with TRBJ1-5; 8 nucleotides line up with TRBD1. The material sequenced was peripheral blood. CDR3 in DNA: TGTGCCAGCACCGATGGCAGGGGGCGCATTCAGCCCCAGCATTTT. As protein: CASTDGRGRIQPQHF.